Shown below are 2 T cell receptor beta chains from a single sample sequenced in a study of vaccination and CD4 T cells after COVID-19. These receptors' targets are unknown. The treatment denotes: roughly 11-day PBMC culture with coronavirus spike peptide pools or control peptides (ViraFEST assay). Once obtained from cultured CD4+ T cells, the DNA was sequenced using the Oncomine TCR Beta short-read assay. TCRdb used MiXCR to reprocess the PCR reads, holding one entry per CDR3 protein. This table holds 3,000 to 4,500 distinct CDR3 sequences, around 20% found once. What was sequenced was CD4+ T cells from blood, cultured in vitro. These receptors were collected from a human donor who had recovered from COVID-19.

The V call is TRBV20-1, the J call TRBJ1-5; TRBD1 matches at 7 bases. With V trimmed by 4 bases and J by 2 bases, 5 bases remained unmatched. CDR1 DFQATT and CDR2 SNEGSKA come from the germline V gene (reference sequence). This CDR3 is built from 14 residues. The CDR3: CSANKGGGNQPQHF. The CDR3 nucleotides read TGCAGTGCTAATAAAGGGGGCGGCAATCAGCCCCAGCATTTT.

The rearrangement links TRBV5-6 to TRBJ1-6, with 9 positions matching TRBD1. The CDR3 runs 15 residues. CDR1 SGHDT and CDR2 YYEEEE come from the germline V gene. With V trimmed by 3 bases and J by 10 bases, 8 bases remained unmatched. The CDR3 spells CASSYTTGGRSPLHF. The CDR3 bases are TGTGCCAGCAGCTACACGACAGGGGGAAGATCACCCCTCCACTTT.